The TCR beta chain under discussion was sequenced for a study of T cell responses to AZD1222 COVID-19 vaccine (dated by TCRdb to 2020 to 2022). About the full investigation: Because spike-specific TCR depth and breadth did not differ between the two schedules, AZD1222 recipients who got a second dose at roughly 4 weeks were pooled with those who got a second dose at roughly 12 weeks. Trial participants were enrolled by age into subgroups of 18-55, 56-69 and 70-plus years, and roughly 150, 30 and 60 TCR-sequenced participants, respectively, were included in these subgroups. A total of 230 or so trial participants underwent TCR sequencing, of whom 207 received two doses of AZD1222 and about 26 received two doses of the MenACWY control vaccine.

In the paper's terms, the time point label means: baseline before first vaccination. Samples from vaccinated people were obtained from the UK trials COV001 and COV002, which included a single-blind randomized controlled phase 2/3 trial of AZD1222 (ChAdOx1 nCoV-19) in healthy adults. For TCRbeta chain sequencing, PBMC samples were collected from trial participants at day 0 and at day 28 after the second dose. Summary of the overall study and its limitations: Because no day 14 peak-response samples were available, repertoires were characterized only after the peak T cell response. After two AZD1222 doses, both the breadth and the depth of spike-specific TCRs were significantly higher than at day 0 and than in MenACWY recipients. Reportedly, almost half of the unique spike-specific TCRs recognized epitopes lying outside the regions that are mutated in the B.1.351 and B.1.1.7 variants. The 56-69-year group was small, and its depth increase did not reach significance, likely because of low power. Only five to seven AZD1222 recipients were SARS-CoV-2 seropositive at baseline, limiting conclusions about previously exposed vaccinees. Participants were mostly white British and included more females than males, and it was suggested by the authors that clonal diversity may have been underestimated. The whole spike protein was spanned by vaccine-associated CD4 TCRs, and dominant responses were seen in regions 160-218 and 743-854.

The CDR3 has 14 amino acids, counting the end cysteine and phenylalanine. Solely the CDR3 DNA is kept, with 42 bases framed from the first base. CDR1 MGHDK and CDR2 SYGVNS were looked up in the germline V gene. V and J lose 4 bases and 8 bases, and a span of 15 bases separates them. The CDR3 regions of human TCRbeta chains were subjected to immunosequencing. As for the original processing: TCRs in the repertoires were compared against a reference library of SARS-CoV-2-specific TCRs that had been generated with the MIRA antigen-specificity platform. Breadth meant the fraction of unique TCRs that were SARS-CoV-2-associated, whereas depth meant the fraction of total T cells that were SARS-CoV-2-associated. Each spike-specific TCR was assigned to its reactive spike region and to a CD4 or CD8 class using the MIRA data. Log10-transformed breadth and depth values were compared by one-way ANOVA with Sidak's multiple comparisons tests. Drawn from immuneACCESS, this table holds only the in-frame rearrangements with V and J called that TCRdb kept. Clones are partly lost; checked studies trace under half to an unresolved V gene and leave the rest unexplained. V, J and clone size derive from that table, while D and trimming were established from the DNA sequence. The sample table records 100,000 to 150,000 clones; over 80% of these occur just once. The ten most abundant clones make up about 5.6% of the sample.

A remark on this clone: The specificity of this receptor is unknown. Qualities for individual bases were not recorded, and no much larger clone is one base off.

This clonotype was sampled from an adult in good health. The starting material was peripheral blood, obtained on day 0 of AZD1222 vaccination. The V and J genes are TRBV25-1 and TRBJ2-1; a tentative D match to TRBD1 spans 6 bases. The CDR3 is CASSGVLRTDEQFF. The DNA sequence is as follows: TGTGCCAGCAGTGGGGTTCTTAGGACAGATGAGCAGTTCTTC.